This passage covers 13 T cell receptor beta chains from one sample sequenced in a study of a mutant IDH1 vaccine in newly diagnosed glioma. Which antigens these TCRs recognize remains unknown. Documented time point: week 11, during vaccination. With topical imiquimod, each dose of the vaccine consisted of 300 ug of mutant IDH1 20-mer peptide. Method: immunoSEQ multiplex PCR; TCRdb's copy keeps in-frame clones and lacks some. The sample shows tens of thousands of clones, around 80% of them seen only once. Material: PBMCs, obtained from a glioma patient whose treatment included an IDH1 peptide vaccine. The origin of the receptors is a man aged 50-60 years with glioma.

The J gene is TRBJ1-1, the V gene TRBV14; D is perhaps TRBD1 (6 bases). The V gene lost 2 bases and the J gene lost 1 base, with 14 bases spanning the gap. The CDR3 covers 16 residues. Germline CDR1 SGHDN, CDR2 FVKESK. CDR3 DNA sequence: TGTGCCAGCAGCCAATTCACAGGGTCGGGGAACACTGAAGCTTTCTTT. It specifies CASSQFTGSGNTEAFF. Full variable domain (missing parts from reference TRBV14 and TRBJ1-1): EAGVTQFPSHSVIEKGQTVTLRCDPISGHDNLYWYRRVMGKEIKFLLHFVKESKQDESGMPNNRFLAERTGGTYSTLKVQPAELEDSGVYFCASSQFTGSGNTEAFFGQGTRLTVV.

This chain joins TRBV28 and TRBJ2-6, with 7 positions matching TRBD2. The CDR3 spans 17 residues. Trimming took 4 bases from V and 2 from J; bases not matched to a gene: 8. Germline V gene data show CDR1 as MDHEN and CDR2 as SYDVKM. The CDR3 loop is CASSSLGGDPGANVLTF. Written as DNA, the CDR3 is TGTGCCAGCAGTTCCCTGGGGGGGGATCCTGGGGCCAACGTCCTGACTTTC.

The CDR3 DNA reads as TGTGCCTGGAACGGGGGCAATGAGCAGTTCTTC. It specifies CAWNGGNEQFF. The chain couples TRBV30 to TRBJ2-1, with D perhaps TRBD2 (6 bases). The CDR3 spans 11 residues. CDR1 and CDR2 from the germline V gene are GTSNPN and SVGIG (reference sequence). V was clipped by 4 bases and J by 6 bases, with 7 bases between them.

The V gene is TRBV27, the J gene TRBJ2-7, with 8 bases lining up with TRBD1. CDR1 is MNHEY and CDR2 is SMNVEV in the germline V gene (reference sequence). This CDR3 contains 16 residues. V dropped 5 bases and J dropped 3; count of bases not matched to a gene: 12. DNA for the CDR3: TGTGCCAGCAGTGGATCCGGGACAGGTACCATCTACGAGCAGTACTTC. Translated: CASSGSGTGTIYEQYF.

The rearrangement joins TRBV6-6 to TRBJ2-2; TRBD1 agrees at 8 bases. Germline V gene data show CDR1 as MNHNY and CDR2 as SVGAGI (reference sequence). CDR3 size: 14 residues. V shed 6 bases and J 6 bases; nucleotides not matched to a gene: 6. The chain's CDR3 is CASRDRVESGELFF. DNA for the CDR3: TGTGCCAGCAGGGACAGGGTAGAATCCGGGGAGCTGTTTTTT.

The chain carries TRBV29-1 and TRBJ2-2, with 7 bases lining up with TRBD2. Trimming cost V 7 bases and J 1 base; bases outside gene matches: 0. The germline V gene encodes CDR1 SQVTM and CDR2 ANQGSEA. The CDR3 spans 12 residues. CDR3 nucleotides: TGCAGCGGGGAGGGGAACACCGGGGAGCTGTTTTTT. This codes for CSGEGNTGELFF.

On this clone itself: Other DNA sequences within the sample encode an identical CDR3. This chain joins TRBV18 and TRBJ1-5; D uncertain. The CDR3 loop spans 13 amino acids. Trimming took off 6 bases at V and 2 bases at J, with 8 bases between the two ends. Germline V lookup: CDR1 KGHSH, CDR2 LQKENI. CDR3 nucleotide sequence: TGTGCCAGCTCTCCTGACCGCAATCAGCCCCAGCATTTT. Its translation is CASSPDRNQPQHF.

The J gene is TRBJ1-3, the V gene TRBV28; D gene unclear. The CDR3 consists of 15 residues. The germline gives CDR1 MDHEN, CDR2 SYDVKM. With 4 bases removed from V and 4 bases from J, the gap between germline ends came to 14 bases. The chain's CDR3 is CASSSPYGPGNTIYF. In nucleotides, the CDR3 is TGTGCCAGCAGTTCCCCTTACGGGCCAGGAAACACCATATATTTT. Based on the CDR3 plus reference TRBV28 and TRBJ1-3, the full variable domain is DVKVTQSSRYLVKRTGEKVFLECVQDMDHENMFWYRQDPGLGLRLIYFSYDVKMKEKGDIPEGYSVSREKKERFSLILESASTNQTSMYLCASSSPYGPGNTIYFGEGSWLTVV.

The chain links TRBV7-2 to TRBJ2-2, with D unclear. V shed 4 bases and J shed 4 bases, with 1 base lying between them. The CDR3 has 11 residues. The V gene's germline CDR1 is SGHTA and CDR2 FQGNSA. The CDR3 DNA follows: TGTGCCAGCAGCTCCACCGGGGAGCTGTTTTTT. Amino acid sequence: CASSSTGELFF.

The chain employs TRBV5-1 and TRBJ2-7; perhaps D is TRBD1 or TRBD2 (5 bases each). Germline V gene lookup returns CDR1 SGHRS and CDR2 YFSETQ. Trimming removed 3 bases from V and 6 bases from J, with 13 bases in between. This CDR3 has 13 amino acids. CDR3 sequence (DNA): TGCGCCAGCAGCTCGGGACCGACAACCGAGCAGTACTTC. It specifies CASSSGPTTEQYF.

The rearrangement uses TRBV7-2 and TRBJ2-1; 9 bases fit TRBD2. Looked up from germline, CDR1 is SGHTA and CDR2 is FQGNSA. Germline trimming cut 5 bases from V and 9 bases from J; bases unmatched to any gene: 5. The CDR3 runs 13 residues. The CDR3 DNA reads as TGTGCCAGCAGCCTCCGGACTAGCGTTGAGCAGTTCTTC. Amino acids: CASSLRTSVEQFF. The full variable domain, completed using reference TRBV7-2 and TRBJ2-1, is GAGVSQSPSNKVTEKGKDVELRCDPISGHTALYWYRQSLGQGLEFLIYFQGNSAPDKSGLPSDRFSAERTGGSVSTLTIQRTQQEDSAVYLCASSLRTSVEQFFGPGTRLTVL.

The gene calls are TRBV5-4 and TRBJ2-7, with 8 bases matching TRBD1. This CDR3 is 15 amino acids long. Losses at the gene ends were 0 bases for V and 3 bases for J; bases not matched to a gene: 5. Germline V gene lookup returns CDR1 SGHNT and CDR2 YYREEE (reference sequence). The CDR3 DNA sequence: TGTGCCAGCAGCTTGGTGGGACAGGTATTCTACGAGCAGTACTTC. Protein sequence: CASSLVGQVFYEQYF.

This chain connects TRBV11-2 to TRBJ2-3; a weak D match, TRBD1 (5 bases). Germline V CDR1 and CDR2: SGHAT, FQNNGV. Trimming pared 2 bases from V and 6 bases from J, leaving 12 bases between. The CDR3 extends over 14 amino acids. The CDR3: CASSLIGAGDTQYF. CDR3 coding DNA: TGTGCCAGCAGCTTAATAGGGGCCGGGGATACGCAGTATTTT.